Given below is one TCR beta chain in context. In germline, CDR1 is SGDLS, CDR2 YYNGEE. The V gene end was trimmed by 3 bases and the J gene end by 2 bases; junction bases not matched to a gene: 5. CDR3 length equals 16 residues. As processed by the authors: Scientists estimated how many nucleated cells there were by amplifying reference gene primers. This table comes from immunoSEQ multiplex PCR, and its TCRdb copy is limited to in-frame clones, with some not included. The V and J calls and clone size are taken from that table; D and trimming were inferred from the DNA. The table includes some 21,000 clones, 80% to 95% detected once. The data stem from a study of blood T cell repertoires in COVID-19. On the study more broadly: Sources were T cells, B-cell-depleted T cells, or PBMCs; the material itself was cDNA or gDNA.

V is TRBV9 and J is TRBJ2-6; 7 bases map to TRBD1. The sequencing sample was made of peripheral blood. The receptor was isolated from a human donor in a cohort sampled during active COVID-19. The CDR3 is CASSESGGPGANVLTF. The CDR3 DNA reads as TGTGCCAGCAGCGAATCAGGGGGACCTGGGGCCAACGTCCTGACTTTC.